This T cell receptor (beta chain) was obtained from a study of Ad26.COV2.S vaccination and SARS-CoV-2 variants. About the study: Ad26.COV2.S was injected intramuscularly once or twice, 56 days apart.

Treatment meaning: around 19 received Ad26.COV2.S at low or high dose, single or two shots; 5 received placebo; per-sample allocation not given. The study sampled participants on day 63 after the first vaccine or placebo injection. The vaccine antigen was prefusion-stabilized Wuhan SARS-CoV-2 spike. Notes on the study in general: Vaccinees showed greater spike-specific TCR breadth than placebo recipients.

The CDR3 loop spans 16 amino acids. V was clipped by 5 bases and J by 2 bases, with 18 bases between them. Germline V gene sequence: CDR1 MNHEY, CDR2 SMNVEV (reference sequence). Notes on this clone: Its target is unknown.

Generated by immunoSEQ multiplex PCR, the TCRdb table keeps only in-frame clones and is missing some. The sample carries around 250,000 clones, around 87% recorded once. This chain joins TRBV27 and TRBJ2-5; D possibly corresponds to TRBD1 (6 bases). This TCR was recovered from a person between 18 and 65 years old who received the Ad26.COV2.S COVID-19 vaccine or a placebo. This specimen consisted of peripheral blood, obtained in a trial of Ad26.COV2.S vaccine versus placebo. CDR3 coding DNA: TGTGCCAGCAGTAACAGGGCTCCTCCCAGGCAAGAGACCCAGTACTTC. Translation: CASSNRAPPRQETQYF.